This TCR beta chain was recovered during a study of CD8+ T cells in alopecia areata. Reverse transcription of extracted RNA yielded cDNA, which provided the sequencing template. Measured with immunoSEQ multiplex PCR; TCRdb has only the in-frame clones, and not every one. The sample carries some 170,000 clones, 58% recorded once. Per the germline V gene, CDR1 is MGHRA and CDR2 is YSYEKL. Trimming shortened V by 6 bases and J by 0 bases, and 14 bases separated the two germline ends. The CDR3 extends over 15 amino acids. Treatment: oral pan-JAK inhibitor, 5-10 mg twice daily. The sequence was collected from a human donor with alopecia areata. The input for sequencing was CD4+ T cells sorted from blood, taken at approximately week 60, from a patient treated with tofacitinib. The gene calls are TRBV4-1 and TRBJ1-1; D might be TRBD1 (5 bases). The CDR3 here is CASSPAQAMNTEAFF. The CDR3 nucleotides read TGCGCCAGCAGTCCGGCACAGGCGATGAACACTGAAGCTTTCTTT.